The 22 T cell receptor beta chains listed next were all sequenced from one sample in a study of blood T cell repertoires in COVID-19. Generated by immunoSEQ multiplex PCR, the TCRdb table keeps only in-frame clones and is missing some. The sample holds 200,000 to 300,000 clones, about 88% seen once. Sequencing used peripheral blood. Source of these receptors: a woman in her forties who had recovered from COVID-19.

The rearrangement links TRBV5-4 to TRBJ2-7; 7 nucleotides agree with TRBD2. The germline V gene has CDR1 SGHNT and CDR2 YYREEE (reference sequence). Unmatched junction bases numbered 5, after V lost 1 base and J lost 7 bases. CDR3 length: 13 amino acids. The CDR3 DNA reads TGTGCCAGCAGCTTGTGGGGGGGAGCGGAGCAGTACGTC. It codes for CASSLWGGAEQYV.

A single count supports this clone. The V and J genes are TRBV4-1 and TRBJ2-1, with 11 bases lining up with TRBD2. The CDR3 extends over 15 amino acids. Germline V gene data show CDR1 as MGHRA and CDR2 as YSYEKL. Unmatched junction bases numbered 7, after V lost 4 bases and J lost 8 bases. CDR3 bases: TGCGCCAGCAGCCGAACTAGCGGGAGTGTTTATGAGCAGTTCTTC. It specifies CASSRTSGSVYEQFF.

The chain links TRBV9 to TRBJ1-2; D is ambiguous. Germline V gene sequence: CDR1 SGDLS, CDR2 YYNGEE. The CDR3 spans 14 residues. Trimming cost V 3 bases and J 4 bases, with 13 bases left between them. The CDR3 protein is CASSEDSLGYGYTF. CDR3 nucleotide sequence: TGTGCCAGCAGCGAGGACTCCCTGGGCTATGGCTACACCTTC.

The rearrangement uses TRBV9 and TRBJ2-3; 10 bases fit TRBD2. Germline CDR1 reads SGDLS; CDR2 reads YYNGEE. CDR3 length equals 16 residues. Trimming took 4 bases from V and 4 from J; bases not matched to a gene: 9. The CDR3 here is CASSPSGRGGPDTQYF. The CDR3, as DNA: TGTGCCAGCAGCCCGAGCGGGAGGGGGGGTCCAGATACGCAGTATTTT.

This clone was counted only a few times. The chain is built from TRBV14 and TRBJ2-7; D is unresolved. V was shortened by 1 base and J by 7 bases, with 11 bases between the two germline ends. Germline values: CDR1 SGHDN, CDR2 FVKESK. The CDR3 has 13 amino acids. DNA of the CDR3: TGTGCCAGCAGCCAAGCCGAGCGTGGGGAGCAGTACTTC. Protein sequence: CASSQAERGEQYF.

The chain carries TRBV7-2 and TRBJ2-3; D may be TRBD2 (6 bases). V lost 5 bases and J 0 bases, leaving 15 bases between the germline ends. The germline CDR1 and CDR2 sequences are SGHTA and FQGNSA. The CDR3 is 16 residues long. CDR3 coding DNA: TGTGCCAGCAGCCCCCCGGGCGGGGCTAGCACAGATACGCAGTATTTT. This codes for CASSPPGGASTDTQYF.

The gene calls are TRBV12-3 or TRBV12-4 and TRBJ1-2; D might be TRBD1 (6 bases). The CDR3 has 13 amino acids. V was cut by 6 bases and J by 4 bases, with 12 bases left in between. The CDR3 reads CASRKRDTYGYTF. Written as DNA, the CDR3 is TGTGCCAGCAGGAAACGGGACACCTATGGCTACACCTTC.

The chain combines TRBV15 with TRBJ2-7, with a weak D call TRBD2 (6 bases). Germline lookup yields CDR1 LNHNV and CDR2 YYDKDF (reference sequence). V was shortened by 2 bases and J by 7 bases, with 12 bases between the two germline ends. The CDR3 totals 13 residues. The CDR3 region has the DNA TGTGCCACCAGCAGATTCGGGGGAGAGGAGCAGTACGTC. Protein product: CATSRFGGEEQYV.

The V gene is TRBV6-5, the J gene TRBJ2-2, with TRBD2 identical over 10 bases. Looked up from germline, CDR1 is MNHEY and CDR2 is SVGAGI. This CDR3 has 15 amino acids. With V trimmed by 6 bases and J by 5 bases, 6 bases remained unmatched. The CDR3 sequence: CASSHPSGRTGELFF. CDR3 sequence (DNA): TGTGCCAGCAGCCACCCTAGCGGGAGAACCGGGGAGCTGTTTTTT.

The V call is TRBV5-6, the J call TRBJ2-5; 7 nucleotides line up with TRBD1. The CDR3 runs 15 residues. Per the germline V gene, CDR1 is SGHDT and CDR2 is YYEEEE. V lost 0 bases and J lost 2; bases outside the gene matches: 4. CDR3 amino acids: CASSLARTGQETQYF. CDR3 DNA sequence: TGTGCCAGCAGCTTGGCCCGGACAGGTCAAGAGACCCAGTACTTC.

CDR3 coding DNA: TGTGCCAGCAGCTTACCCGGGGTAGTCGGCAAAAACATTCAGTACTTC. Its protein is CASSLPGVVGKNIQYF. The V call is TRBV7-2, the J call TRBJ2-4; tentative D call: TRBD2 (5 bases). The germline V gene encodes CDR1 SGHTA and CDR2 FQGNSA. V lost 2 bases, J lost 3 bases, and 14 bases lay in between. The CDR3 contains 16 residues.

This chain uses TRBV10-2 with TRBJ2-3; 7 bases are a match to TRBD2. This CDR3 has 13 amino acids. The V segment lost 7 bases and the J segment 4 bases; nucleotides outside the gene matches: 5. Germline CDR1 WSHSY, CDR2 SAAADI. The CDR3 nucleotides are TGCGCCAGCACCTTGGGGGGGGCAGATACGCAGTATTTT. Amino acids: CASTLGGADTQYF.

This rearrangement joins TRBV5-1 to TRBJ1-1; possibly TRBD1 for D (5 bases). The CDR3 totals 16 residues. Per the germline V gene, CDR1 is SGHRS and CDR2 is YFSETQ. The V end lost 0 bases, the J end lost 1 base, and 13 bases lay between the germline ends. CDR3 protein: CASSLALGGRNTEAFF. The CDR3 DNA is TGCGCCAGCAGCTTGGCTCTTGGGGGGAGGAACACTGAAGCTTTCTTT.

This sequence joins TRBV7-2 and TRBJ2-2; possibly TRBD1 for D (6 bases). Germline values: CDR1 SGHTA, CDR2 FQGNSA. Between the trimmed V and J ends, which lost 5 bases and 6 bases, there was a span of 19 bases. The CDR3 has 16 residues. CDR3 DNA sequence: TGTACCAGCAGCCAAATGGGGGCGAGGGCGGCCGGGGAGCTGTTTTTT. Protein sequence: CTSSQMGARAAGELFF.

The V gene is TRBV7-9, the J gene TRBJ1-1, with 9 bases matching TRBD1. The CDR3 loop spans 15 amino acids. Per germline, CDR1 SEHNR and CDR2 FQNEAQ (reference sequence). Losses at the gene ends were 3 bases for V and 1 base for J; bases not matched to a gene: 3. The CDR3 DNA reads as TGTGCCAGCAGCTTGCACAGGGGGCCGAACACTGAAGCTTTCTTT. Translating gives CASSLHRGPNTEAFF. Full variable domain (outside the CDR3, taken from reference TRBV7-9 and TRBJ1-1): DTGVSQNPRHKITKRGQNVTFRCDPISEHNRLYWYRQTLGQGPEFLTYFQNEAQLEKSRLLSDRFSAERPKGSFSTLEIQRTEQGDSAMYLCASSLHRGPNTEAFFGQGTRLTVV.

The rearrangement joins TRBV27 to TRBJ2-7; D is possibly TRBD1 (6 bases). The germline gives CDR1 MNHEY, CDR2 SMNVEV (reference sequence). The CDR3 runs 14 residues. The V gene lost 6 bases and the J gene lost 1 base, with 13 bases spanning the gap. The CDR3 loop is CASRLGTTSYEQYF. The CDR3 DNA reads as TGTGCCAGCAGACTCGGGACAACGTCCTACGAGCAGTACTTC.

The chain recombines TRBV7-2 with TRBJ2-1; the match to TRBD1 covers 10 bases. There are 14 residues in the CDR3. V lost 6 bases to trimming and J lost 6 bases; unmatched junction nucleotides: 5. Germline lookup yields CDR1 SGHTA and CDR2 FQGNSA. As DNA, the CDR3 is TGTGCCAGCAGAGGGACAGGGGCCTTCAATGAGCAGTTCTTC. As protein: CASRGTGAFNEQFF.

J is TRBJ2-1 and V is TRBV5-1, with TRBD2 matching over 7 bases. Germline values: CDR1 SGHRS, CDR2 YFSETQ. The J segment lost 8 bases and the V segment lost 4 bases, leaving 9 bases of the junction unmatched. The CDR3 has 14 residues. CDR3 residues: CASSPRGDSDEQFF. CDR3 coding DNA: TGCGCCAGCAGCCCCCGGGGGGACTCCGATGAGCAGTTCTTC. The whole variable domain, filled in from reference TRBV5-1 and TRBJ2-1, reads KAGVTQTPRYLIKTRGQQVTLSCSPISGHRSVSWYQQTPGQGLQFLFEYFSETQRNKGNFPGRFSGRQFSNSRSEMNVSTLELGDSALYLCASSPRGDSDEQFFGPGTRLTVL.

The J gene is TRBJ2-7, the V gene TRBV19, with 8 bases that match TRBD2. The CDR3 is 14 amino acids. The germline CDR1 and CDR2 sequences are LNHDA and SQIVND (reference sequence). Losses at the gene ends were 9 bases for V and 2 bases for J; bases not matched to a gene: 9. CDR3 sequence reads: CASLGGDSPYEQYF. The CDR3 nucleotides are TGTGCCAGCCTCGGGGGGGACTCCCCCTACGAGCAGTACTTC.

The chain couples TRBV6-6 to TRBJ2-7, with D possibly matching TRBD2 (6 bases). Per germline, CDR1 MNHNY and CDR2 SVGAGI (reference sequence). This CDR3 contains 15 residues. Between the trimmed V and J ends, which lost 3 bases and 2 bases, there was a span of 14 bases. The CDR3 region is CASSYRDSTPYEQYF. The DNA of the CDR3 is TGTGCCAGCAGTTATCGGGACTCCACTCCCTACGAGCAGTACTTC.

On this clone itself: This same CDR3 is encoded by further DNA sequences in the sample. The rearrangement uses TRBV7-2 and TRBJ1-4, with 9 bases matching TRBD1. Germline assignment: CDR1 SGHTA and CDR2 FQGNSA. The CDR3 sequence is 14 residues long. V shed 5 bases and J 4 bases; nucleotides not matched to a gene: 2. The CDR3 loop reads CASSPGQGNEKLFF. CDR3 DNA: TGTGCCAGCAGCCCGGGACAGGGTAATGAAAAACTGTTTTTT. The whole variable domain, remainder taken from reference TRBV7-2 and TRBJ1-4, is GAGVSQSPSNKVTEKGKDVELRCDPISGHTALYWYRQSLGQGLEFLIYFQGNSAPDKSGLPSDRFSAERTGGSVSTLTIQRTQQEDSAVYLCASSPGQGNEKLFFGSGTQLSVL.

The chain combines TRBV11-3 with TRBJ1-6; D is unresolved. The germline V and J ends were trimmed by 0 bases and 7 bases, with 4 bases remaining between them. CDR1 and CDR2 from the germline V gene are SGHNT and YENEEA. The CDR3 contains 13 residues. DNA for the CDR3: TGTGCCAGCAGCTTAGAGGCAAATTCACCCCTCCACTTT. Protein product: CASSLEANSPLHF.